The 9 T cell receptor beta chains listed next were all sequenced from one sample in a study of T-cell memory formation after mild COVID-19. In TCRdb, the 5' RACE reads were re-called with MiXCR into one record per CDR3 protein. Among about 350,000 distinct CDR3 sequences listed, around 28% were seen once. The sequenced material came from PBMCs or a T cell subset sorted from them (not recorded which). These receptors were collected from an adult woman who had mild COVID-19 (a few samples of this study predate the infection). Cell type and time point are not known.

This chain connects TRBV12-3 or TRBV12-4 to TRBJ2-3; 15 nucleotides line up with TRBD2. The CDR3 consists of 19 residues. Trimming removed 5 bases from V and 0 bases from J; junction bases left unmatched: 9. CDR3 coding DNA: TGTGCCAGCAGTACGGGGACTAGCGGGGGGACTTATAGCACAGATACGCAGTATTTT. Its protein is CASSTGTSGGTYSTDTQYF.

This clonotype came up a few times. The chain employs TRBV7-9 and TRBJ2-2, with 8 bases identical to TRBD2. The CDR3 runs 15 residues. V gave up 4 bases and J gave up 4 bases; unmatched junction bases: 5. Germline CDR1 reads SEHNR; CDR2 reads FQNEAQ (reference sequence). Here the CDR3 reads CASSSERERTGELFF. The DNA for the CDR3 is TGTGCCAGCAGCTCGGAGCGGGAGCGCACCGGGGAGCTGTTTTTT.

The chain is built from TRBV3-1 and TRBJ2-7; no firm D call. The V end lost 1 base, the J end lost 3 bases, and 13 bases lay between the germline ends. The CDR3 spans 15 residues. Germline loops: CDR1 LGHDT, CDR2 YNNKEL (reference sequence). The CDR3 loop is CASSQGYRHRYEQYF. CDR3 DNA sequence: TGTGCCAGCAGCCAAGGTTACCGGCACCGCTACGAGCAGTACTTC.

This clonotype has just a few counts. This chain links TRBV10-3 with TRBJ2-5; 7 nucleotides match TRBD2. The CDR3 covers 15 residues. The trim removed 3 bases at V and 0 bases at J, leaving 4 bases unmatched. Germline V gives CDR1 ENHRY, CDR2 SYGVKD. In DNA, the CDR3 is TGTGCCATCAGTGACCCCCGGGGGGACCAAGAGACCCAGTACTTC. Translation gives CAISDPRGDQETQYF.

This clonotype was counted many times. The gene calls are TRBV7-9 and TRBJ2-2; D is unclear. In germline, CDR1 is SEHNR, CDR2 FQNEAQ (reference sequence). CDR3 length: 14 residues. V lost 1 base and J lost 1, with 4 bases in between. CDR3 DNA: TGTGCCAGCAGCTTAGTCAAGAACACCGGGGAGCTGTTTTTT. Amino acid sequence: CASSLVKNTGELFF.

The chain links TRBV20-1 to TRBJ2-7; 8 nucleotides match TRBD2. This CDR3 region has 13 residues. The junction had 9 bases not matched to a gene; V was cut back by 4 bases and J by 7 bases. CDR1 and CDR2 (germline): DFQATT, SNEGSKA (reference sequence). The CDR3 region has the DNA TGCAGTGCTAACCTGGCCCAGCGGGGGGAGCAGTACTTC. As protein: CSANLAQRGEQYF.

This clonotype was recorded a few times. The V and J genes are TRBV24-1 and TRBJ2-7; 8 nucleotides line up with TRBD2. V was clipped by 5 bases and J by 1 base; unmatched bases: 6. The CDR3 consists of 15 residues. Germline V gene data show CDR1 as KGHDR and CDR2 as SFDVKD. CDR3 coding DNA: TGTGCCACCAGTGTCGGTAGCGGGATATCCTACGAGCAGTACTTC. Protein: CATSVGSGISYEQYF.

This clonotype was detected only a few times. The rearrangement joins TRBV5-4 to TRBJ1-2; 7 nucleotides line up with TRBD1. The CDR3 length is 15 residues. The V gene end was trimmed by 5 bases and the J gene end by 4 bases; junction bases not matched to a gene: 11. Per germline, CDR1 SGHNT and CDR2 YYREEE (reference sequence). The CDR3, as DNA: TGTGCCAGCAGTCGGGAGGCCCAGGGGGTCTATGGCTACACCTTC. Its translation is CASSREAQGVYGYTF.

V gene TRBV7-9 combines with J gene TRBJ2-5, with D possibly called TRBD1 or TRBD2 (5 bases each). CDR3 length: 13 amino acids. The germline V gene encodes CDR1 SEHNR and CDR2 FQNEAQ (reference sequence). Trimming removed 3 bases from V and 7 bases from J, with 12 bases in between. The CDR3 here is CASSFSGTWTQYF. The DNA of the CDR3 is TGTGCCAGCAGCTTTTCGGGGACCTGGACCCAGTACTTC.